This T cell receptor (beta chain) comes out of a study of blood T cells in healthy people across ages. Overall study context: Template switching caught about one barcoded beta molecule for each two T cells.

It was with a sample-barcoded 5' primer and a J-beta primer mix that a second PCR of about 6 to 12 cycles was run. Each cDNA molecule was tagged by a template-switch adaptor with 12 random nucleotides. Paired-end reads containing CDR3 totaled no fewer than 2.5 million for each sample. One entry per CDR3 protein, called by TCRdb with MiXCR from the 5' RACE reads. The sample holds fewer than 700,000 distinct CDR3 sequences, around half seen once. CDR1 is SGHTA and CDR2 is FQGNSA in the germline V gene. The CDR3 contains 20 residues. The junction had 17 bases not matched to a gene; V was cut back by 6 bases and J by 2 bases.

This clonotype was obtained from an elderly man in good health. The V call is TRBV7-2, the J call TRBJ2-3, with 13 bases fitting TRBD2. Sequencing used blood. The chain's CDR3 is CASSVSGPGLAGANTDTQYF. The DNA for the CDR3 is TGTGCCAGCAGTGTAAGCGGTCCCGGACTAGCGGGAGCAAACACAGATACGCAGTATTTT.